The 15 T cell receptor beta chains below come from one sample, sequenced in a study of shared clonotypes between healthy human individuals. Data came from immunoSEQ multiplex PCR; TCRdb stores just in-frame clones and leaves some out. The sample consists of a few million clones, around nine tenths of them appearing once. Sequenced input: naive CD4+ T cells sorted from blood. Subset noted: CD45RA+ positively selected. The receptors here all came from a man between 18 and 35 years old in good health.

The V call is TRBV7-2, the J call TRBJ2-5; D gene unclear. V lost 5 bases and J lost 7, with 11 bases in between. There are 12 residues in the CDR3. CDR1 is SGHTA and CDR2 is FQGNSA in the germline V gene. For the CDR3, the DNA is TGTGCCAGCAGCCCAGCGTGGGGGACCCAGTACTTC. This sequence encodes CASSPAWGTQYF.

The chain links TRBV5-4 to TRBJ2-7; D is possibly TRBD2 (5 bases). Looked up from germline, CDR1 is SGHNT and CDR2 is YYREEE (reference sequence). Trimming took 5 bases from V and 5 from J, leaving 17 bases between them. The CDR3 has 14 amino acids. The CDR3 bases are TGTGCCAGCAGGCAGACTGTGGCGGGCAACGAGCAGTACTTC. It is translated as CASRQTVAGNEQYF.

V is TRBV5-1 and J is TRBJ1-4, with 7 bases aligning to TRBD1. The CDR3 is 15 amino acids. Germline CDR1 SGHRS, CDR2 YFSETQ. V trimming: 0 bases; J trimming: 8 bases; junction bases outside the gene matches: 7. In nucleotides, the CDR3 is TGCGCCAGCAGCTTGGCCCCAGGGGGTTTAGAAAAACTGTTTTTT. Its protein is CASSLAPGGLEKLFF.

The chain couples TRBV5-4 to TRBJ2-3; 8 bases agree with TRBD1. The V segment lost 4 bases and the J segment 6 bases; nucleotides outside the gene matches: 13. This CDR3 spans 16 amino acids. In germline, CDR1 is SGHNT, CDR2 YYREEE (reference sequence). The CDR3 DNA is TGTGCCAGCAGCCCTCCCGGGGCAGGGGGCGCCGATACGCAGTATTTT. It yields the protein CASSPPGAGGADTQYF. The full variable domain, its missing parts supplied by reference TRBV5-4 and TRBJ2-3, is ETGVTQSPTHLIKTRGQQVTLRCSSQSGHNTVSWYQQALGQGPQFIFQYYREEENGRGNFPPRFSGLQFPNYSSELNVNALELDDSALYLCASSPPGAGGADTQYFGPGTRLTVL.

The V and J genes are TRBV6-1 and TRBJ2-3; perhaps TRBD1 as D (6 bases). The V gene's germline CDR1 is MNHNS and CDR2 SASEGT. V gave up 3 bases and J gave up 4 bases, with 14 bases separating them. The CDR3 length is 15 residues. The CDR3, as DNA: TGTGCCAGCAGTGAGTGGGGGCGAAGCTCAGATACGCAGTATTTT. Translated, it gives CASSEWGRSSDTQYF.

This chain joins TRBV6-5 and TRBJ2-5; D gene unclear. Germline CDR1 reads MNHEY; CDR2 reads SVGAGI. CDR3 length equals 14 residues. V lost 1 base and J lost 7, with 13 bases in between. The CDR3 spells CASSYFGSPGTQYF. In DNA form, the CDR3 reads TGTGCCAGCAGTTACTTTGGCTCCCCAGGGACCCAGTACTTC.

A remark on this clone: The sample holds other DNA sequences that translate to the same CDR3. This chain links TRBV5-1 with TRBJ1-5; weak D call: TRBD1 (5 bases). With 7 bases removed from V and 0 bases from J, the gap between germline ends came to 14 bases. Germline V gene data show CDR1 as SGHRS and CDR2 as YFSETQ. The CDR3 is made up of 15 amino acids. The chain's CDR3 is CASRTGPNSNQPQHF. The CDR3 coding sequence is TGCGCCAGCCGAACGGGGCCAAATAGCAATCAGCCCCAGCATTTT.

With regard to this clone: The same CDR3 can be traced to other DNA sequences in this sample. The chain recombines TRBV2 with TRBJ1-5; D call uncertain. V was clipped by 0 bases and J by 1 base, with 10 bases between them. The CDR3 totals 16 residues. Germline assignment: CDR1 SNHLY and CDR2 FYNNEI. In DNA form, the CDR3 reads TGTGCCAGCAGTGAAGCGCTTGGAGGGAGCAATCAGCCCCAGCATTTT. This gives the protein CASSEALGGSNQPQHF.

The chain combines TRBV2 with TRBJ1-3; D is undetermined. In germline, CDR1 is SNHLY, CDR2 FYNNEI. The CDR3 contains 15 residues. Trimming shortened V by 5 bases and J by 0 bases, and 11 bases separated the two germline ends. As DNA, the CDR3 is TGTGCCAGCAGTTTCGGACGGAGCTCTGGAAACACCATATATTTT. Its translation is CASSFGRSSGNTIYF.

This clone came up once. V gene TRBV5-6 combines with J gene TRBJ2-3; 7 nucleotides match TRBD1. Germline V gene lookup returns CDR1 SGHDT and CDR2 YYEEEE. There are 14 residues in the CDR3. V dropped 3 bases and J dropped 2; count of bases not matched to a gene: 3. CDR3: CASSWDRNTDTQYF. CDR3 DNA sequence: TGTGCCAGCAGCTGGGACAGAAACACAGATACGCAGTATTTT.

V and J are TRBV30 and TRBJ2-3; D ambiguous. Trimming pared 3 bases from V and 2 bases from J, leaving 12 bases between. Germline V gene data show CDR1 as GTSNPN and CDR2 as SVGIG (reference sequence). The CDR3 runs to 14 residues. This CDR3 is CAWRLRSHTDTQYF. The CDR3 DNA reads as TGTGCCTGGAGACTTCGGAGTCACACAGATACGCAGTATTTT.

The CDR3 spells CASSSGGSLASETQYF. The CDR3 nucleotides read TGTGCCAGCAGCTCAGGGGGGTCACTAGCGAGTGAGACCCAGTACTTC. The chain couples TRBV9 to TRBJ2-5; D might be TRBD1 or TRBD2, each matching 7 bases. Germline CDR1 is SGDLS and CDR2 is YYNGEE. V lost 4 bases, J lost 5 bases, and 21 bases lay in between. The CDR3 has 16 residues. Complete variable domain (other parts from reference TRBV9 and TRBJ2-5): DSGVTQTPKHLITATGQRVTLRCSPRSGDLSVYWYQQSLDQGLQFLIQYYNGEERAKGNILERFSAQQFPDLHSELNLSSLELGDSALYFCASSSGGSLASETQYFGPGTRLLVL.

The chain links TRBV18 to TRBJ2-7; D gene ambiguous. CDR1 and CDR2 (germline): KGHSH, LQKENI. Trimming removed 0 bases from V and 6 bases from J, with 15 bases in between. The length of the CDR3 is 15 residues. The CDR3 nucleotides are TGTGCCAGCTCACCACCGTCTCGCGGTGGGGTCGAGCAGTACTTC. It encodes CASSPPSRGGVEQYF.

To note about this clone: The same CDR3 also results from other DNA sequences found in this sample. The chain is built from TRBV7-2 and TRBJ2-7; 9 bases are a match to TRBD1. The CDR3 loop spans 17 amino acids. CDR1 and CDR2 (germline): SGHTA, FQGNSA. The V segment lost 1 base and the J segment 3 bases; nucleotides outside the gene matches: 10. The CDR3 loop is CASSLGLPGQGSYEQYF. CDR3 nucleotides: TGTGCCAGCAGCTTAGGACTACCGGGACAGGGAAGCTACGAGCAGTACTTC.

The sample holds a few counts of this clone. The sample carries other DNA sequences with the same CDR3. This chain links TRBV5-1 with TRBJ1-5; TRBD1 matches at 7 bases. V was pared by 0 bases and J by 2 bases, with 2 bases of the junction left unmatched. CDR3 length: 15 amino acids. From germline, CDR1 is SGHRS and CDR2 YFSETQ. As DNA, the CDR3 is TGCGCCAGCAGCTTGGACGGACAGGGCAATCAGCCCCAGCATTTT. Translation: CASSLDGQGNQPQHF.